This T cell receptor (beta chain) stems from a study of T cell responses to AZD1222 COVID-19 vaccine (dated by TCRdb to 2020 to 2022). A note on the overall study: A total of 230 to 250 trial participants underwent TCR sequencing, of whom about 210 received two doses of AZD1222 and about 26 received two doses of the MenACWY control vaccine. Trial participants were enrolled by age into subgroups of 18-55, 56-69 and 70-plus years, and around 140, 26 and 57 TCR-sequenced participants, respectively, were included in these subgroups. The study at large found these results: Conclusions about previously exposed vaccinees were limited because only a handful of AZD1222 recipients were SARS-CoV-2 seropositive at baseline. Reportedly, almost half of the unique spike-specific TCRs recognized epitopes lying outside the regions that are mutated in the B.1.351 and B.1.1.7 variants. In the small 56-69-year group, the increase in depth fell short of significance, most likely because of low power. No day 14 peak-response samples were available, so repertoires were characterized only after the peak T cell response. Participants were mostly white British, with more females than males. The authors suggested clonal diversity may have been underestimated. The whole spike protein was spanned by vaccine-associated CD4 TCRs, and dominant responses were seen in regions 160-218 and 743-854. After two AZD1222 doses, both the breadth and the depth of spike-specific TCRs were significantly higher than at day 0 and than in MenACWY recipients.

As to this clone: There is no known antigen for this receptor. No qualities accompany the bases; no much larger clone lies one base away.

CDR1 and CDR2, per the germline V gene, are MNHEY and SVGEGT. V trim: 6 bases; J trim: 3 bases; unmatched bases: 7. CDR3 length: 15 amino acids, cysteine to phenylalanine. Only the CDR3 part of the read is kept: 45 bases, read in frame from the first base. The CDR3 regions of human TCRbeta chains were analyzed by immunosequencing. The authors' pipeline ran thus. TCRs in the repertoires were compared against a reference library of SARS-CoV-2-specific TCRs that had been generated with the MIRA antigen-specificity platform. Breadth was defined as the fraction of unique TCRs that were SARS-CoV-2-associated, and depth was defined as the fraction of total T cells that were SARS-CoV-2-associated. Using the MIRA data, each spike-specific TCR was assigned both to the spike region to which the TCR was reactive and to a CD4 or CD8 class. Log10-transformed breadth and depth values were compared by one-way ANOVA with Sidak's multiple comparisons tests. TCRdb took this table from immuneACCESS and kept in-frame rearrangements with V and J called. Such tables lack part of the clones; where checked against another copy, unresolved V genes explain under half of the gap, and the rest is unexplained. The DNA was the basis for D and trimming; V, J and clone size are from that table. This sample is represented by 100,000 or so clones; 70% to 90% of them were singletons. Together, the top ten hold roughly a tenth of the sample.

Per the publication, the time point label means: about 28 days (+/-7) after the second vaccine dose. AZD1222 recipients with second doses at about 4 weeks or about 12 weeks were pooled, because spike-specific TCR depth and breadth did not differ between schedules. Samples from vaccinated people were obtained from the UK trials COV001 and COV002, which included a single-blind randomized controlled phase 2/3 trial of AZD1222 (ChAdOx1 nCoV-19) in healthy adults. For TCRbeta chain sequencing, PBMC samples from trial participants were taken at day 0 and at day 28 after the second dose. The receptor was derived from an adult who received the AZD1222 COVID-19 vaccine. The sequenced sample was peripheral blood, obtained 28 days after the second AZD1222 dose. The V and J segments used are TRBV6-2 or TRBV6-3 and TRBJ1-4; TRBD1 matches 7 bases in the middle. The CDR3 reads as follows: CASSHPGQSNEKLFF. The DNA sequence is as follows: TGTGCCAGCAGCCATCCGGGACAGTCTAATGAAAAACTGTTTTTT.